The clone carrying this T cell receptor (beta chain) came up many times. The data were obtained in a study of neurological immune-mediated disorders. TCRdb re-called the 5' RACE reads with MiXCR, one entry per CDR3 protein. The top ten clones hold roughly 2% of a sample with about 49,000 distinct CDR3 sequences, roughly 8.4% of them seen once. Looked up from germline, CDR1 is LGHNA and CDR2 is YNFKEQ. The CDR3 spans 20 residues. Unmatched junction bases numbered 13, after V lost 1 base and J lost 5 bases. Time point denoted: longitudinal time-point 3. The chain joins TRBV4-2 to TRBJ2-3; 15 bases are shared with TRBD2. Sequencing was performed on PBMCs. This clonotype originated in a woman between 35 and 50 years old in good health. For the CDR3, the DNA is TGTGCCAGCAGCCAAGCCTCCGGGACTAGCGGGGGGACAGGCGGAGATACGCAGTATTTT. This translates into CASSQASGTSGGTGGDTQYF.